This T cell receptor (beta chain) was observed in a study of blood T cell repertoires in COVID-19 (dated by TCRdb to between 2020 and 2021). Regarding the complete study: Samples covering the acute and convalescent phases of COVID-19 were provided by collaborators in the United States, Italy and Spain. The prospective study material was composed of cDNA or gDNA derived from T cells, B-cell-depleted T cells, or PBMCs. The dataset comprised deeply sampled blood TCRbeta repertoires from subjects exposed to, actively infected with, or recovered from COVID-19. The repertoires were released in a freely available public database intended as a resource for research on the immune response to SARS-CoV-2. The samples were drawn from the first 160 participants of the ongoing ImmuneRACE study and from more than 1,000 subjects provided by 6 global collaborators. The sample metadata nearly always contained a de-identified subject ID, COVID-19 status, age in years and sex. HLA class I and class II types, where available, came from metadata supplied by the sample provider rather than from assay-based typing.

Remarks on this clone: Its antigen is currently not known. Base qualities are not provided; no much larger clone lies one nucleotide away.

TCRbeta CDR3 regions were amplified from genomic DNA by means of the immunoSEQ Assay, a bias-controlled multiplex PCR. On the authors' methods: The number of nucleated cells in each sample was estimated from the amplification of reference gene primers within the assay. To quantify the absolute abundance of each unique TCRbeta CDR3 rearrangement, sequence reads were collapsed and filtered. For each sample, productive Simpson clonality was calculated as the square root of Simpson's diversity index over productive rearrangements. Held by TCRdb, this immuneACCESS table contains in-frame sequences only and omits some clones. Under half of the omission traces to an unresolved V gene where checked; the cause of the rest is unknown. The DNA gave D and trimming, while V, J and clone size come from that table. The sample table holds under 150,000 clones, of which around 83% were seen once. The top ten clones comprise under 20% of the sample.

Overall study outcomes, separate from this receptor: The quantity of clinical and demographic metadata differed by source and by participant and was supplied without curation.

Counted from cysteine to phenylalanine, this CDR3 has 17 amino acids. Just CDR3 DNA is preserved here, 51 bases in frame from base 1. V lost 7 bases and J lost 2 bases, and the count of bases not matched to a germline gene is 10. In the germline V gene (reference sequence), CDR1 corresponds to MNHEY and CDR2 to SMNVEV. Participants in the prospective study were enrolled through a virtual design, were aged 18 to 89 years, and lived in some 24 United States geographic areas. Cohort assignment in the prospective study relied on participant-reported clinical history from a screening survey and a study questionnaire. Recovered participants in ImmuneRACE Cohort 3 were defined as having two consecutive negative NP/OP PCR tests, clearance from a healthcare professional, or resolution of symptoms. In the prospective study, mobile phlebotomists collected whole blood, serum and a nasopharyngeal or oropharyngeal swab from each participant. Additional blood draws and questionnaires over a roughly two-month period could optionally be provided by prospective study participants. Prospective study blood samples were shipped either frozen or at room temperature before DNA extraction.

Input material: PBMCs or T cells enriched from blood (not recorded which). This clonotype originated in a young man who had recovered from COVID-19. The chain is encoded by TRBV27 joined to TRBJ2-3; a stretch of 12 junction bases matches TRBD2. DNA sequence: TGTGCCAGCATCCCCCCGGGACTAGCGGGTTACACAGATACGCAGTATTTT. Its protein is CASIPPGLAGYTDTQYF.